This T cell receptor (beta chain) derives from a study of control samples from healthy donors and cancer patients. With V trimmed by 6 bases and J by 2 bases, 8 bases remained unmatched. Germline CDR1 SGHRS, CDR2 YFSETQ. CDR3 length: 16 residues. Method: immunoSEQ multiplex PCR; TCRdb's copy keeps in-frame clones and lacks some. The sample consists of 100,000 or so clones, roughly 87% of them appearing once. The source of this sequence is a woman between 45 and 60 years old in good health. V is TRBV5-1 and J is TRBJ2-3; TRBD1 agrees at 11 bases. The sequencing input was blood. CDR3 nucleotide sequence: TGCGCCAGCAAAAACGGGGACAGGGGGGACACAGATACGCAGTATTTT. It is translated as CASKNGDRGDTDTQYF.